This T cell receptor beta chain was retrieved from a study of technical replicates of blood from a handful of donors (dated by TCRdb to about 2017). The protocol used for the library was the immunoSEQ multiplex PCR assay. TCRdb limited this immuneACCESS table to in-frame rearrangements with V and J called. A share of clones is missing; checked studies link under half to unresolved V genes, and the rest is unexplained. Within this sample are about 16,000 clones, with more than 75% of them counted one time only. 9% to 15% of the sample is taken by the ten largest. Unmatched junction bases come to 6, with V trimmed by 8 bases and J by 2 bases. Spanning cysteine to phenylalanine, the CDR3 consists of 14 amino acids. The read is trimmed to its CDR3 DNA, 42 bases read in frame from base 1. The germline V gene sets CDR1 to MDHEN and CDR2 to SYDVKM. Comment on this clone: Its target antigen remains unknown. The record has no base qualities; no much larger clone is one base away.

The source is a human donor in good health. Sequences were obtained from PBMCs. The receptor chain draws on TRBV28 and TRBJ1-5, with 7 middle bases fitting TRBD1. CDR3 reads: CASDLTGGNQPQHF. The sequenced DNA: TGTGCCAGCGATCTCACAGGGGGCAATCAGCCCCAGCATTTT.